A selection of T cell receptor beta chains follows, all from one sample in a study of beta chain features in type 1 diabetes. The method was immunoSEQ multiplex PCR; TCRdb's version includes in-frame clones alone and lacks a portion of them. The table shows 250,000 to 300,000 clones, with about 13% occurring only once. Input material: naive CD4+ T cells from blood. The source is a man aged 30 to 45 with type 1 diabetes. The CDR3 runs from the conserved cysteine through the conserved F or W. A D gene is named only where the DNA matches it firmly. Not all rows give a size; the values are once, few, many and, for expanded clones, a class.

j_call d_call clone_size v_call cdr3_aa cdr3_nt
TRBJ2-3 - few TRBV5-1 CASSLGLGGTITDTQYF TGCGCCAGCAGCTTGGGGTTGGGCGGGACGATTACAGATACGCAGTATTTT
TRBJ2-2 - - TRBV28 CASKRVFHTGELFF TGTGCCAGCAAACGGGTTTTCCACACCGGGGAGCTGTTTTTT
TRBJ1-1 - - TRBV7-3 CASSPHRDTEAFF TGTGCCAGCAGCCCCCACAGGGACACTGAAGCTTTCTTT
TRBJ1-1 TRBD1 - TRBV25-1 CASSSMGQVNTEAFF TGTGCCAGCAGTTCCATGGGACAGGTCAACACTGAAGCTTTCTTT
TRBJ2-1 TRBD2 - TRBV2 CASSVLLAGVGEQFF TGTGCCAGCAGTGTTTTACTAGCGGGAGTAGGTGAGCAGTTCTTC
TRBJ1-2 - few TRBV5-1 CASSLGVSRSSYGYTF TGCGCCAGCAGCTTGGGAGTTTCCAGGTCCAGCTATGGCTACACCTTC
TRBJ2-3 - few TRBV5-1 CASSPQGADTQYF TGCGCCAGCAGCCCCCAAGGGGCAGATACGCAGTATTTT
TRBJ2-1 - - TRBV4-2 CASSQAAGVKYNEQFF TGTGCCAGCAGCCAGGCGGCCGGAGTAAAATACAATGAGCAGTTCTTC
TRBJ2-2 - few TRBV12-5 CASGLTNIGSGTGELFF TGTGCTAGTGGTTTGACGAATATCGGGAGTGGCACCGGGGAGCTGTTTTTT
TRBJ2-5 TRBD2 - TRBV19 CASSIIAGEETQYF TGTGCCAGTAGTATTATAGCGGGAGAAGAGACCCAGTACTTC